This T cell receptor (beta chain) came from a study of cytomegalovirus exposure and HLA in healthy donors. Study outcomes and limitations: The listing of about 150 TCR beta chains classed them as cytomegalovirus-associated. Researchers reported that a few CMV-associated chains were confirmed in vitro as CMV antigen-specific.

Regarding this clone: Its antigen remains unknown.

The V and J ends lost 2 bases and 3 bases, in that order; junction bases with no gene match: 1. This CDR3 comprises 14 residues. Germline V gene data show CDR1 as MNHEY and CDR2 as SVGAGI. The PCR used 60 Vbeta and 13 Jbeta primers. Some clones are missing from TCRdb's copy, which holds only in-frame ones; the method was immunoSEQ multiplex PCR. The table has about 200,000 clones, roughly four fifths seen once. Material: PBMCs. The sequence came from a girl between 10 and 17 years old in good health and CMV-seronegative. The chain has TRBV6-5 and TRBJ1-5; 7 bases are shared with TRBD1. The CDR3 loop reads CASSYDRANQPQHF. As DNA, the CDR3 is TGTGCCAGCAGTTACGACAGGGCCAATCAGCCCCAGCATTTT.